These T cell receptor beta chains were read from a single sample in a study of a mutant IDH1 vaccine in newly diagnosed glioma. Some clones are missing from TCRdb's copy, which holds only in-frame ones; the method was immunoSEQ multiplex PCR. The sample contains around 82,000 clones, about 80% of which appear only once. Sample: PBMCs, taken from a glioma patient treated with radiotherapy, temozolomide or both. The source of these receptors is a man aged 40-50 years with glioma. Some clones in this sample may be carry-over from other donors' samples. Each CDR3 is given with its conserved first and last residue. Each record gives: clone size, CDR3 length, V gene, D gene, J gene, CDR3 protein, CDR3 DNA. The D gene is left open where the match is weak. Only some rows state a clone size, as once, few, many or a class for expanded clones.

.	11	TRBV30	.	TRBJ1-2	CAATQAYGYTF	TGTGCGGCGACCCAGGCTTATGGCTACACCTTC
.	13	TRBV14	.	TRBJ2-5	CASRLRGEETQYF	TGTGCCAGCAGACTTAGAGGAGAAGAGACCCAGTACTTC
.	15	TRBV6-1	.	TRBJ1-3	CASSDSLGSGNTIYF	TGTGCCAGCAGCGACAGCCTCGGCTCTGGAAACACCATATATTTT
.	17	TRBV4-1	TRBD1	TRBJ2-3	CASSQEGGLPPTDTQYF	TGCGCCAGCAGCCAAGAAGGGGGCCTCCCTCCCACAGATACGCAGTATTTT
.	14	TRBV10-2	TRBD1	TRBJ1-6	CASRAGTGRSPLHF	TGCGCCAGCAGGGCCGGGACAGGGAGGTCACCCCTCCACTTT
few	12	TRBV14	.	TRBJ1-2	CASSQETRGYTF	TGTGCCAGCAGCCAAGAGACGCGCGGCTACACCTTC
few	14	TRBV19	.	TRBJ1-1	CASSPRGSNTEAFF	TGTGCCAGTAGTCCTCGGGGTTCGAACACTGAAGCTTTCTTT
.	15	TRBV11-2	.	TRBJ1-2	CASSLDETGTYGYTF	TGTGCCAGCAGCTTAGATGAAACAGGGACATATGGCTACACCTTC
.	16	TRBV4-1	.	TRBJ2-2	CASSRIPGGGTGELFF	TGCGCCAGCAGTCGCATCCCGGGGGGCGGGACCGGGGAGCTGTTTTTT
.	10	TRBV10-3	.	TRBJ2-3	CAISDARQYF	TGTGCCATCAGTGACGCCCGCCAGTATTTT
.	10	TRBV7-9	.	TRBJ1-3	CASSLRELDF	TGTGCCAGCAGCTTAAGAGAACTGGATTTT
few	13	TRBV2	.	TRBJ1-2	CASSVHVDYGYTF	TGTGCCAGCAGTGTACACGTCGACTATGGCTACACCTTC
.	15	TRBV7-9	TRBD1	TRBJ1-2	CASSLGGTGRGGYTF	TGTGCCAGCAGCTTAGGCGGGACAGGGAGAGGTGGCTACACCTTC
.	14	TRBV14	.	TRBJ2-6	CASSPVTGANVLTF	TGTGCCAGCAGTCCTGTAACTGGGGCCAACGTCCTGACTTTC
.	15	TRBV13	.	TRBJ1-4	CASSFYSGVREKLFF	TGTGCCAGCAGCTTTTACTCCGGGGTTAGGGAAAAACTGTTTTTT
.	16	TRBV15	TRBD1	TRBJ1-1	CATSSGTGGISTEAFF	TGTGCCACCAGCAGCGGGACAGGGGGGATAAGCACTGAAGCTTTCTTT
once	14	TRBV2	.	TRBJ1-6	CALKQRSYNSPLHF	TGTGCCCTGAAACAAAGGTCCTATAATTCACCCCTCCACTTT
.	16	TRBV7-9	TRBD1	TRBJ1-3	CASSPRQGSSGNTIYF	TGTGCCAGCAGCCCACGACAGGGGAGCTCTGGAAACACCATATATTTT
.	14	TRBV6-6	.	TRBJ1-3	CASSLGGSGNTIYF	TGTGCCAGCAGTTTGGGGGGCTCTGGAAACACCATATATTTT
.	16	TRBV4-1	TRBD2	TRBJ2-6	CASSQIGGTGANVLTF	TGCGCCAGCAGCCAAATCGGGGGGACTGGGGCCAACGTCCTGACTTTC
.	15	TRBV5-1	TRBD1	TRBJ1-1	CASSPRQGARTEAFF	TGCGCCAGCAGCCCCAGACAGGGGGCGCGCACTGAAGCTTTCTTT
.	15	TRBV2	TRBD1	TRBJ2-5	CASSVRPQGAGTQYF	TGTGCCAGCAGTGTACGCCCACAGGGGGCCGGGACCCAGTACTTC
.	13	TRBV5-1	.	TRBJ1-2	CASSSTGPTGYTF	TGCGCCAGCAGCTCGACAGGCCCCACGGGCTACACCTTC
.	17	TRBV18	.	TRBJ1-2	CASSVMDGGASFGGYTF	TGTGCCAGCTCCGTGATGGATGGGGGGGCCTCTTTTGGGGGCTACACCTTC
.	13	TRBV2	.	TRBJ1-2	CASRAGIRYGYTF	TGTGCCAGCAGGGCAGGGATTCGCTATGGCTACACCTTC
.	15	TRBV4-1	TRBD1	TRBJ2-7	CASSQVDRGTYEQYF	TGCGCCAGCAGCCAAGTAGACAGGGGCACCTACGAGCAGTACTTC
.	13	TRBV7-2	TRBD2	TRBJ2-7	CASSPGGGREQYF	TGTGCCAGCAGCCCCGGGGGGGGGCGCGAGCAGTACTTC
.	13	TRBV7-8	TRBD1	TRBJ1-2	CASSPTGPYGYTF	TGTGCCAGCAGCCCGACAGGGCCCTATGGCTACACCTTC
few	14	TRBV7-8	.	TRBJ2-7	CASSLVGGPYEQYF	TGTGCCAGCAGCTTAGTCGGGGGGCCTTACGAGCAGTACTTC
.	16	TRBV7-2	.	TRBJ1-3	CASSPRGGLTGNTIYF	TGTGCCAGCAGCCCCCGGGGAGGGCTAACTGGAAACACCATATATTTT
few	15	TRBV7-9	TRBD1	TRBJ1-2	CASSIRDRAGYGYTF	TGTGCCAGCAGCATCCGGGACAGGGCCGGCTATGGCTACACCTTC
.	15	TRBV7-9	.	TRBJ1-1	CASSLGGYMNTEAFF	TGTGCCAGCAGCTTAGGGGGGTACATGAACACTGAAGCTTTCTTT
.	16	TRBV10-3	TRBD1	TRBJ2-2	CAISGPEDRLNGELFF	TGTGCCATCAGTGGGCCCGAGGACAGGCTCAACGGGGAGCTGTTTTTT
.	13	TRBV7-3	.	TRBJ2-5	CASEPRPRETQYF	TGTGCCAGCGAACCTCGGCCGAGGGAGACCCAGTACTTC
once	17	TRBV7-2	TRBD2	TRBJ2-2	CASSVGPLAANTGELFF	TGTGCCAGCAGCGTAGGCCCCCTAGCGGCTAACACCGGGGAGCTGTTTTTT
.	13	TRBV5-6	TRBD1	TRBJ2-1	CASSRQGVTEQFF	TGTGCCAGCAGCCGACAGGGTGTCACTGAGCAGTTCTTC
.	13	TRBV27	TRBD1	TRBJ1-2	CASSPWDRYGYTF	TGTGCCAGCAGTCCTTGGGACAGATATGGCTACACCTTC
.	13	TRBV4-1	.	TRBJ2-2	CASSAWDAGELFF	TGCGCCAGCAGCGCATGGGATGCCGGGGAGCTGTTTTTT
.	13	TRBV7-9	.	TRBJ1-2	CASSPGAWQGYTF	TGTGCCAGCAGCCCGGGGGCGTGGCAGGGCTACACCTTC
.	15	TRBV19	.	TRBJ1-1	CASSPLSAGNTEAFF	TGTGCCAGTAGCCCGTTGTCGGCAGGTAACACTGAAGCTTTCTTT
.	14	TRBV7-9	TRBD2	TRBJ2-7	CASSLVAGGHEQYF	TGTGCCAGCAGCTTAGTAGCGGGGGGGCACGAGCAGTACTTC
.	15	TRBV6-5	TRBD1	TRBJ2-4	CASSYSFRGKNIQYF	TGTGCCAGCAGTTATTCATTCAGGGGGAAAAACATTCAGTACTTC
.	12	TRBV27	.	TRBJ2-5	CASRSQGETQYF	TGTGCCAGCCGTTCGCAGGGCGAGACCCAGTACTTC
.	14	TRBV13	.	TRBJ1-2	CASSTTQGKGGYTF	TGTGCCAGCAGCACAACACAGGGAAAGGGTGGCTACACCTTC
.	13	TRBV4-2	.	TRBJ1-2	CASSPGQPIGYTF	TGTGCCAGCAGCCCCGGGCAGCCTATAGGCTACACCTTC
.	14	TRBV9	.	TRBJ2-2	CASSVTGDTGELFF	TGTGCCAGCAGCGTAACGGGGGACACCGGGGAGCTGTTTTTT
.	16	TRBV7-9	TRBD1	TRBJ1-1	CASSLMGQGPSPEAFF	TGTGCCAGCAGCTTAATGGGACAGGGGCCGAGCCCTGAAGCTTTCTTT
.	13	TRBV5-1	.	TRBJ1-4	CASSFGPGEKLFF	TGCGCCAGCAGCTTTGGTCCCGGAGAAAAACTGTTTTTT
.	18	TRBV4-1	.	TRBJ1-3	CASSQDRQTLRSGNTIYF	TGCGCCAGCAGCCAAGATCGCCAAACCTTGCGCTCTGGAAACACCATATATTTT
.	15	TRBV5-8	.	TRBJ2-2	CASSQDRPNTGELFF	TGTGCCAGCAGCCAGGACAGACCGAACACCGGGGAGCTGTTTTTT
few	14	TRBV30	TRBD1	TRBJ1-2	CAWSRGTGNYGYTF	TGTGCCTGGAGTAGGGGGACAGGGAACTATGGCTACACCTTC